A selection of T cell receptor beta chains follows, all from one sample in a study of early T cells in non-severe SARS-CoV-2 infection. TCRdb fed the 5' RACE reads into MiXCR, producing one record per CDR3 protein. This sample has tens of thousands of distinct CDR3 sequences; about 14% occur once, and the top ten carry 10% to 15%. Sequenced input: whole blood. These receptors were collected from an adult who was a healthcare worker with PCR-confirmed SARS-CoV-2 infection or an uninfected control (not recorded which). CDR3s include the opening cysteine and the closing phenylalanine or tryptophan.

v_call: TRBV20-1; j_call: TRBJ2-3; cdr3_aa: CSASWREGRADTQYF
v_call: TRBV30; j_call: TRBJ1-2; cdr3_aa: CAWRMSLNYGYTF
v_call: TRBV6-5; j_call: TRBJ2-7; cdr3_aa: CASSYSGQGYEQYF
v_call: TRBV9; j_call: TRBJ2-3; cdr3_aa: CASSAFRTDTQYF
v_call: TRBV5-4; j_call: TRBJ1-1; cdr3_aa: CASSLAGDSTEAFF
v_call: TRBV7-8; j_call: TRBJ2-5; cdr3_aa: CASSSQGEEETQYF
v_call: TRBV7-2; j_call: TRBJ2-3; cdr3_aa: CASSQRRRAQSSTDTQYF
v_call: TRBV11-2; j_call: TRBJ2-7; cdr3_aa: CASSQRLSVLAEQYF
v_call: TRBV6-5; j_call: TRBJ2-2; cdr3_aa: CASSYAGGLGITGELFF
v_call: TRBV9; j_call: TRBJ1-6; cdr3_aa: CASSVALNSPLHF
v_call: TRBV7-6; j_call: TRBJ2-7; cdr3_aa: CASSLAADYEQYF
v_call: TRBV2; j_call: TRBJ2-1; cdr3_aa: CASSESELRPQFF
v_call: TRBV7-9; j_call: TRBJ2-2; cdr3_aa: CASSSVAGELFF
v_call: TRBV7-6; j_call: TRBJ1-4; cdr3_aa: CASSLGTGGEKLFF
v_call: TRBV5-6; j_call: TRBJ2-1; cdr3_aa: CASSLNIGGYNEQFF
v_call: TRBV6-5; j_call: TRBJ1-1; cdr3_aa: CASSYSIVGNTEAFF
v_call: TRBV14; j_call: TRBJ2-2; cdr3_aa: CASSQEWGEDTGELFF
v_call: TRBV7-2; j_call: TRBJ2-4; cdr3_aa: CASGTSKNIQYF
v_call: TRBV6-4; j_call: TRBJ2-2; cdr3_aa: CASSEVNTGELFF
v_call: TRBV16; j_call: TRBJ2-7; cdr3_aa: CASTHPGLGSYEQYF
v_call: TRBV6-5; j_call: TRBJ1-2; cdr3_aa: CASSYRDREGNGYTF
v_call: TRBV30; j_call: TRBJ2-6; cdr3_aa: CAWIGANVLTF
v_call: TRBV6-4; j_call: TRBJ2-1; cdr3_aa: CASSLRLAGGLDEQFF
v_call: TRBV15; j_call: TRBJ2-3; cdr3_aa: CATSRGNAGIGADTQYF
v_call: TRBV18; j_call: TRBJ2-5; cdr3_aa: CASTESGGETQYF
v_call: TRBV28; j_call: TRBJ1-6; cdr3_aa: CASSFQGQGALHF
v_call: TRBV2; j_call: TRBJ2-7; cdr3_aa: CASSETGYEQYF
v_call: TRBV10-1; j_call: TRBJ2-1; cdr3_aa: CASSADSLRQFF
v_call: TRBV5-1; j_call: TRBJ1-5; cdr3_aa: CASSLAGYSNQPQHF
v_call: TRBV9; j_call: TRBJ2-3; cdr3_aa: CASSMSGSIKDTQYF
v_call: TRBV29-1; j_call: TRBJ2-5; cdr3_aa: CSGAGTAQETQYF
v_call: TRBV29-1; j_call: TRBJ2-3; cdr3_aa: CSVDGDRGMDTQYF
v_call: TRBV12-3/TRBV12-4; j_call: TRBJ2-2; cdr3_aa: CASSSDREGTGELFF
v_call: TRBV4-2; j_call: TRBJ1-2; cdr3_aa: CASSHNREVYGYTF
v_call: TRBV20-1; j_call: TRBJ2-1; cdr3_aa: CSASRLAGGDEQFF
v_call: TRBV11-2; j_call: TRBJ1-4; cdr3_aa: CASSANRGRDGEKLFF
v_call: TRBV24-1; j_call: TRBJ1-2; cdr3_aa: CATSETGVFGYTF
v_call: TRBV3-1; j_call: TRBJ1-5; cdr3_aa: CASSQKGGQPQHF
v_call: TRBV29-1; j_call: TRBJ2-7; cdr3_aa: CSVCRDPNSYEQYF
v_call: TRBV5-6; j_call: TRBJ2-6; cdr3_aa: CASSTTLSGANVLTF
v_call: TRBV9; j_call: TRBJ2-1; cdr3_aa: CASSVSGGDNEQFF
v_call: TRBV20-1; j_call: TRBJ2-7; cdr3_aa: CSARDGAGLEQYF
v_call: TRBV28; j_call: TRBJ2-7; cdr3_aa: CASSSSGTGSYEQYF
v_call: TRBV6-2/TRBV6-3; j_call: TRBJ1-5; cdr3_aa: CATINQPQHF
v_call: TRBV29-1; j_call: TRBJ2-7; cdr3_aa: CSVSIAGEDREQYF